This TCR beta chain was captured by sequencing in a study of T cell responses to AZD1222 COVID-19 vaccine. The table came from immunoSEQ multiplex PCR; TCRdb's copy has only in-frame clones and leaves some out. The data show 150,000 to 200,000 clones, 92% seen once. The CDR3 is 18 residues long. Trimming removed 7 bases from V and 0 bases from J; junction bases left unmatched: 10. The germline V gene encodes CDR1 SGDLS and CDR2 YYNGEE. Whole-study findings and limits: Scientists sampled the repertoires only once the peak T cell response had passed. Targets within unmutated variant regions were reportedly found for nearly half of spike-specific TCRs. Donors, mostly white British, included more females; clonal diversity was possibly underestimated.

A word on this clone: Its matching antigen is unknown.

The chain employs TRBV9 and TRBJ2-1; 13 nucleotides align to TRBD2. Material: peripheral blood, obtained 28 days after the second AZD1222 dose. The TCR sequence derives from an adult who received the AZD1222 COVID-19 vaccine. The CDR3 reads CASGPGTSGAPSYNEQFF. As DNA, the CDR3 is TGTGCCAGCGGACCGGGGACTAGCGGGGCCCCCTCCTACAATGAGCAGTTCTTC.